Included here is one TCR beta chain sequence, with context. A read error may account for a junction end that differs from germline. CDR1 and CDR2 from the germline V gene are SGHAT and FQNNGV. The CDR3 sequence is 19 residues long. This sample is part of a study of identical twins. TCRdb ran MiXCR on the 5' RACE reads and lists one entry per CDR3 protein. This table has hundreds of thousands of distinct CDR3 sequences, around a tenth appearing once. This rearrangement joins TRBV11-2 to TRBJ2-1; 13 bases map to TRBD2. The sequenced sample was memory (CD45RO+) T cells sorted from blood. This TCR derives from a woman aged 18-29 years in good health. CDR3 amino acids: CASTLIPGLAGSSYNEQFF. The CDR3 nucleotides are TGTGCCAGCACCTTAATACCGGGACTAGCGGGGTCCTCCTACAATGAGCAGTTCTTC.